Each of the 17 T cell receptor beta chains below was sequenced from the same sample in a study of shared T cell receptors in the human thymus. Sequenced by immunoSEQ multiplex PCR; TCRdb stores in-frame clones only, minus some. Here the sample spans hundreds of thousands of clones, 85% to 90% being singletons. These data also featured in a second study, about human thymus T cells.

Sequencing input: thymocytes. These receptors originate from a boy younger than two with a congenital heart defect.

The genes are TRBV27 and TRBJ1-4, with D hard to call. V was pared by 5 bases and J by 11 bases, with 18 bases between. Looked up from germline, CDR1 is MNHEY and CDR2 is SMNVEV (reference sequence). The CDR3 has 14 residues. CDR3 sequence (DNA): TGTGCCAGCAGTCCCAGGACGGCGGAGCGGAAACTGTTTTTT. Protein sequence: CASSPRTAERKLFF.

This clone has more than one count but fewer than ten. J is TRBJ2-7 and V is TRBV5-6; 12 bases align to TRBD1. V lost 2 bases to trimming and J lost 3 bases; unmatched junction nucleotides: 6. CDR3 length equals 16 residues. CDR1 and CDR2 from the germline V gene are SGHDT and YYEEEE. The CDR3, as DNA: TGTGCCAGCAGCTTCCCGGGACAGGGGGCAATCTACGAGCAGTACTTC. Translation gives CASSFPGQGAIYEQYF.

This clone was seen once. The chain combines TRBV7-9 with TRBJ2-7; D is undetermined. The CDR3 loop spans 11 amino acids. V dropped 5 bases and J dropped 3 bases, with 5 bases sitting between them. Germline CDR1 SEHNR, CDR2 FQNEAQ (reference sequence). The CDR3 sequence is CASSRYYEQYF. Here the CDR3 DNA reads TGTGCCAGCAGCCGTTACTACGAGCAGTACTTC.

The gene calls are TRBV29-1 and TRBJ2-1; D call uncertain. The V gene's germline CDR1 is SQVTM and CDR2 ANQGSEA. The CDR3 length is 15 residues. Trimming took off 1 base at V and 0 bases at J, with 10 bases between the two ends. CDR3 region: CSVEGRSDSYNEQFF. CDR3 bases: TGCAGCGTTGAAGGGAGATCGGACTCCTACAATGAGCAGTTCTTC.

This chain connects TRBV27 to TRBJ2-7; the match to TRBD1 covers 12 bases. Germline CDR1 and CDR2: MNHEY and SMNVEV (reference sequence). This CDR3 is 18 amino acids long. V shed 6 bases, J shed 0 bases, and the junction held 12 bases outside the gene matches. CDR3 in DNA: TGTGCCAGCAGGGGACGGGACAGGGGGCCAAGGAGCTCCTACGAGCAGTACTTC. Its translation: CASRGRDRGPRSSYEQYF.

This clone was seen only once. The V gene is TRBV20-1, the J gene TRBJ1-1, with a possible D match to TRBD1 (6 bases). Germline values: CDR1 DFQATT, CDR2 SNEGSKA (reference sequence). Trimming left V 6 bases short and J 10 bases short, with 12 bases between. The CDR3 has 10 residues. CDR3 region: CSASSTGAFF. DNA for the CDR3: TGCAGTGCCTCCTCGACAGGAGCTTTCTTT.

The V gene is TRBV4-1, the J gene TRBJ2-1; weak D call: TRBD1 (6 bases). Germline V lookup: CDR1 MGHRA, CDR2 YSYEKL. Trimming took off 0 bases at V and 4 bases at J, with 22 bases between the two ends. This CDR3 is built from 19 residues. CDR3 sequence: CASSQETSEGQGYYNEQFF. CDR3 DNA sequence: TGCGCCAGCAGCCAAGAAACCTCCGAAGGGCAGGGGTATTACAATGAGCAGTTCTTC.

V gene TRBV4-3 combines with J gene TRBJ2-2; 11 bases map to TRBD2. In germline, CDR1 is LGHNA, CDR2 YSLEER. Germline trimming cut 0 bases from V and 3 bases from J; bases unmatched to any gene: 15. CDR3 length: 21 residues. The CDR3 protein is CASSQDRTSGRPKLYTGELFF. As DNA, the CDR3 is TGCGCCAGCAGCCAAGATCGAACTAGCGGGAGACCAAAATTATACACCGGGGAGCTGTTTTTT.

This clone was seen more than once but under ten times. The V call is TRBV18, the J call TRBJ1-3, with TRBD1 as a possible D gene (5 bases). Germline CDR1 and CDR2: KGHSH and LQKENI. The CDR3 has 16 residues. The germline V and J ends were trimmed by 0 bases and 2 bases, with 11 bases remaining between them. DNA of the CDR3: TGTGCCAGCTCACCACCCAGGGAATTCGCTGGAAACACCATATATTTT. Translating it yields CASSPPREFAGNTIYF.

The J gene is TRBJ2-3, the V gene TRBV25-1; TRBD1 matches at 7 bases. CDR1 MGHDK and CDR2 SYGVNS come from the germline V gene. This CDR3 is built from 14 residues. Germline trimming cut 5 bases from V and 5 bases from J; bases unmatched to any gene: 7. CDR3 region: CASSFEGAKDTQYF. The CDR3 DNA sequence: TGTGCCAGCAGTTTCGAGGGGGCGAAAGATACGCAGTATTTT.

Regarding this clone: Compared with germline, one end of the junction differs, possibly owing to a read error. The chain uses TRBV30 and TRBJ2-3, with a possible D match to TRBD2 (6 bases). The CDR3 sequence is 14 residues long. Per the germline V gene, CDR1 is GTSNPN and CDR2 is SVGIG (reference sequence). The CDR3 nucleotides are TGCTCCCCTAGGCGGAGGGACCGCACAGATACGCAGTATTTT. Protein product: CSPRRRDRTDTQYF.

This clone was seen only once. V usage is TRBV7-9 and J usage is TRBJ1-1; D possibly corresponds to TRBD1 (6 bases). CDR3 size: 15 residues. Between the trimmed V and J ends, which lost 4 bases and 1 base, there was a span of 13 bases. The germline V gene encodes CDR1 SEHNR and CDR2 FQNEAQ (reference sequence). As DNA, the CDR3 is TGTGCCAGCAGCTCCCGGGACACCAAGAACACTGAAGCTTTCTTT. This translates into CASSSRDTKNTEAFF.

The V and J genes are TRBV2 and TRBJ1-1, with D uncertain. The CDR3 sequence is 12 residues long. V lost 1 base, J lost 10 bases, and 10 bases lay in between. Germline CDR1 is SNHLY and CDR2 is FYNNEI. The chain's CDR3 is CASSEDTGRAFF. The CDR3 nucleotides read TGTGCCAGCAGTGAAGATACTGGGAGAGCTTTCTTT.

This chain connects TRBV6-1 to TRBJ2-5; the match to TRBD2 covers 8 bases. CDR1 is MNHNS, CDR2 SASEGT, per germline. The CDR3 contains 17 residues. The V and J ends lost 2 bases and 11 bases, in that order; junction bases with no gene match: 19. For the CDR3, the DNA is TGTGCCAGCAGTGAAAGATTCTGGCGGGAGGAGGAGGGAGAGCAGTACTTC. Translating gives CASSERFWREEEGEQYF.

The rearrangement joins TRBV9 to TRBJ2-2, with 14 nucleotides matching TRBD2. J was trimmed by 1 base and V by 4 bases; bases with no gene match: 6. The CDR3 length is 18 residues. Germline lookup yields CDR1 SGDLS and CDR2 YYNGEE. CDR3 loop: CASSPGTSGSGNTGELFF. The CDR3 DNA is TGTGCCAGCAGCCCCGGGACTAGCGGGAGTGGGAACACCGGGGAGCTGTTTTTT.

The V call is TRBV5-8, the J call TRBJ2-1; the D gene is possibly TRBD2 (5 bases). V dropped 4 bases and J dropped 11 bases, with 13 bases sitting between them. In germline, CDR1 is SGHTS, CDR2 YDEGEE. The length of the CDR3 is 12 residues. DNA for the CDR3: TGTGCCAGCAGCCTACCGCGGGCTAAGCAGTTCTTC. Encoded protein: CASSLPRAKQFF.

This chain uses TRBV13 with TRBJ2-3; D remains ambiguous. Germline CDR1 is PRHDT and CDR2 is FYEKMQ (reference sequence). The length of the CDR3 is 12 residues. Trimming stripped 2 bases from V and 4 bases from J, with 4 bases between. The CDR3 sequence is CASSLLSDTQYF. CDR3 coding DNA: TGTGCCAGCAGCTTACTGTCAGATACGCAGTATTTT.